Listed below are T cell receptor beta chains from one sample, sequenced in a study of T cell clones after liver transplantation. The protocol was immunoSEQ multiplex PCR, while the TCRdb copy is restricted to in-frame clones and leaves out a portion. In the table there are over 100,000 clones, approximately 85% of which are singletons. The sample in question was CD4+ T cells from blood, obtained before liver transplant. The receptors stem from a human donor who received a liver transplant. Both conserved end residues are part of each CDR3. A D gene is named only where the DNA matches it firmly. Clone size is not always given. Where it is, it says once, few, many or a class for expanded clones.

many	TRBV7-9	TRBJ1-6	.	CASSTESILAGNSPLHF	TGTGCCAGCAGCACCGAGTCAATCCTAGCGGGGAATTCACCCCTCCACTTT
.	TRBV11-2	TRBJ1-4	.	CASSFGTRPGEKLFF	TGTGCCAGCAGCTTCGGGACACGGCCGGGTGAAAAACTGTTTTTT
few	TRBV14	TRBJ1-2	.	CASSHDILGGYTF	TGTGCCAGCAGCCATGACATCTTGGGAGGGTACACCTTC
.	TRBV28	TRBJ1-5	.	CASSTTPTRHF	TGTGCCAGCAGTACAACTCCTACCCGTCATTTT
.	TRBV5-1	TRBJ1-2	TRBD1	CASGQGVNGYTF	TGCGCCAGTGGACAGGGGGTAAATGGCTACACCTTC
.	TRBV7-3	TRBJ2-3	TRBD2	CASSLTPSDLAGKDTQYF	TGTGCCAGCAGCTTAACCCCATCCGACCTAGCGGGGAAAGATACGCAGTATTTT
.	TRBV14	TRBJ1-6	.	CASSQRQTYNSPLHF	TGTGCCAGCAGCCAACGACAGACCTATAATTCACCCCTCCACTTT
.	TRBV5-1	TRBJ2-5	.	CASSWGVGETQYF	TGCGCCAGCAGCTGGGGGGTTGGAGAGACCCAGTACTTC
.	TRBV7-6	TRBJ1-4	.	CASSPPGTGANEKLFF	TGTGCCAGCAGCCCCCCTGGGACCGGCGCTAATGAAAAACTGTTTTTT
.	TRBV5-1	TRBJ1-1	.	CASSEPRGVNTEAFF	TGCGCCAGCAGCGAGCCAAGGGGGGTGAACACTGAAGCTTTCTTT
.	TRBV7-2	TRBJ1-4	TRBD1	CASSLNRGNNEKLFF	TGTGCCAGCAGCTTAAACAGGGGGAACAATGAAAAACTGTTTTTT
.	TRBV7-9	TRBJ2-1	.	CASSSGRRSSYNEQFF	TGTGCCAGCAGTTCTGGGCGGAGGAGCTCCTACAATGAGCAGTTCTTC
.	TRBV2	TRBJ2-7	.	CASCSVYEQYF	TGTGCCAGCTGCAGCGTCTACGAGCAGTACTTC
.	TRBV5-1	TRBJ1-1	.	CASSLEGRNTEAFF	TGCGCCAGCAGCTTGGAGGGCCGGAACACTGAAGCTTTCTTT
.	TRBV27	TRBJ2-7	.	CASSLNGGREQYF	TGTGCCAGCAGTTTGAATGGTGGGCGGGAGCAGTACTTC
.	TRBV28	TRBJ2-7	.	CASSSPGGGNYEQYF	TGTGCCAGCAGCTCCCCAGGGGGGGGAAACTACGAGCAGTACTTC
once	TRBV7-9	TRBJ1-4	.	CASSLLGTSNEKLFF	TGTGCCAGCAGCTTATTAGGCACTTCTAATGAAAAACTGTTTTTT
once	TRBV9	TRBJ2-1	.	CASSVEIGTQYDEQFF	TGTGCCAGCAGCGTAGAAATAGGGACCCAGTACGATGAGCAGTTCTTC
.	TRBV2	TRBJ2-7	TRBD1	CASSWTGLLYEQYF	TGTGCCAGCAGTTGGACAGGTTTACTCTACGAGCAGTACTTC
.	TRBV29-1	TRBJ1-1	TRBD1	CSVTQGARTEAFF	TGCAGCGTTACGCAGGGGGCGCGCACTGAAGCTTTCTTT
.	TRBV25-1	TRBJ1-5	TRBD1	CASRGQGGNQPQHF	TGTGCCAGCCGGGGACAGGGTGGCAATCAGCCCCAGCATTTT
.	TRBV6-6	TRBJ2-1	TRBD2	CASSSRIAGGRNEQFF	TGTGCCAGCAGCTCCCGGATAGCGGGAGGGAGGAATGAGCAGTTCTTC
.	TRBV7-2	TRBJ2-2	.	CASSFKNWNTGELFF	TGTGCCAGCAGCTTTAAGAATTGGAACACCGGGGAGCTGTTTTTT
.	TRBV7-9	TRBJ2-3	.	CASSLLSTDTQYF	TGTGCCAGCAGCCTACTTTCTACAGATACGCAGTATTTT
.	TRBV18	TRBJ1-1	.	CASSPQRVPSNTEAFF	TGTGCCAGCTCACCCCAGAGGGTACCCTCAAACACTGAAGCTTTCTTT
.	TRBV6-1	TRBJ1-6	TRBD1	CASRDLRGGDSPLHF	TGTGCCAGCAGGGACCTCAGGGGGGGGGATTCACCCCTCCACTTT
.	TRBV5-6	TRBJ1-6	.	CASSLGMSNSPLHF	TGTGCCAGCAGCTTGGGGATGAGTAATTCACCCCTCCACTTT
.	TRBV9	TRBJ1-3	.	CASSVVGSNLSGNTIYF	TGTGCCAGCAGCGTCGTCGGGAGCAACCTATCTGGAAACACCATATATTTT
.	TRBV25-1	TRBJ1-2	TRBD1	CASSGTGGYGYTF	TGTGCCAGCAGCGGGACAGGGGGCTATGGCTACACCTTC
.	TRBV27	TRBJ2-7	TRBD2	CASSSASRLAGAVSYEQYF	TGTGCCAGCAGTTCCGCCTCACGGCTAGCGGGAGCGGTCTCCTACGAGCAGTACTTC
.	TRBV28	TRBJ2-3	.	CASSTMTDTQYF	TGTGCCAGCAGTACAATGACAGATACGCAGTATTTT
.	TRBV27	TRBJ2-7	.	CASSWNRVYEQYF	TGTGCCAGCAGTTGGAACAGAGTATACGAGCAGTACTTC
.	TRBV2	TRBJ2-5	.	CASRAWETQYF	TGTGCCAGCAGAGCGTGGGAGACCCAGTACTTC
.	TRBV19	TRBJ2-5	.	CASSQQGAQETQYF	TGTGCCAGTAGTCAACAGGGCGCGCAAGAGACCCAGTACTTC
.	TRBV5-1	TRBJ1-6	TRBD1	CASSGTGTGSAPLHF	TGCGCCAGCAGCGGAACCGGGACAGGGTCGGCACCCCTCCACTTT
.	TRBV6-1	TRBJ1-2	.	CASSDTMIYTF	TGTGCCAGCAGTGACACAATGATCTACACCTTC
.	TRBV25-1	TRBJ1-1	.	CASSLGGLNTEAFF	TGTGCCAGCAGTTTAGGGGGTTTGAACACTGAAGCTTTCTTT
.	TRBV5-5	TRBJ2-3	TRBD1	CASSTPGQGTDTQYF	TGTGCCAGCAGCACGCCGGGACAGGGCACAGATACGCAGTATTTT
once	TRBV29-1	TRBJ2-1	.	CSVRGPYHNEQFF	TGCAGCGTCAGGGGTCCGTACCACAATGAGCAGTTCTTC
.	TRBV27	TRBJ2-7	.	CASRGSGLTYEQYF	TGTGCCAGCCGGGGGTCGGGACTTACCTACGAGCAGTACTTC
.	TRBV4-2	TRBJ1-4	.	CASSGTELNEKLFF	TGTGCCAGCTCGGGGACGGAACTTAATGAAAAACTGTTTTTT
few	TRBV11-2	TRBJ1-5	.	CASSGRKWPQHF	TGTGCCAGCTCTGGCCGCAAGTGGCCCCAGCATTTT
.	TRBV6-5	TRBJ2-1	TRBD1	CASREGTAREQFF	TGTGCCAGCAGAGAAGGGACAGCTAGGGAGCAGTTCTTC
.	TRBV30	TRBJ1-6	.	CAWSVNSGLGSPLHF	TGTGCCTGGAGTGTAAACAGCGGGCTTGGGTCACCCCTCCACTTT
.	TRBV9	TRBJ2-2	TRBD2	CASSTTSGSYTGELFF	TGTGCCAGCAGCACGACTAGCGGGAGTTACACCGGGGAGCTGTTTTTT
.	TRBV6-1	TRBJ2-7	.	CASRKDGGYEQYF	TGTGCCAGCAGAAAAGATGGGGGGTACGAGCAGTACTTC
once	TRBV18	TRBJ2-5	.	CASSPPVSKGTQYF	TGTGCCAGCTCACCACCGGTTAGCAAGGGGACCCAGTACTTC
.	TRBV14	TRBJ2-5	.	CASSQGGWETQYF	TGTGCCAGCAGCCAAGGAGGGTGGGAGACCCAGTACTTC
.	TRBV7-6	TRBJ2-1	TRBD2	CASSPTTSGTGEQFF	TGTGCCAGCAGCCCTACGACTAGCGGGACTGGCGAGCAGTTCTTC
.	TRBV5-1	TRBJ2-3	TRBD2	CASSLGRLAGRTDTQYF	TGCGCCAGCAGCTTGGGGCGGCTAGCGGGCCGCACAGATACGCAGTATTTT
.	TRBV18	TRBJ1-5	.	CASSPPGGSPQHF	TGTGCCAGCTCACCACCGGGGGGATCTCCCCAGCATTTT
.	TRBV7-3	TRBJ2-1	.	CASSLGLAYNEQFF	TGTGCCAGCAGCTTGGGACTGGCCTACAATGAGCAGTTCTTC
.	TRBV6-1	TRBJ2-5	TRBD1	CASTTQGETQYF	TGTGCCAGCACTACACAGGGGGAGACCCAGTACTTC
.	TRBV5-1	TRBJ2-1	.	CASSLAFGGPNEQFF	TGCGCCAGCAGCTTGGCCTTCGGGGGCCCCAATGAGCAGTTCTTC
.	TRBV18	TRBJ2-7	TRBD1	CASSPGTGGYEQYF	TGTGCCAGCTCACCAGGGACAGGGGGCTACGAGCAGTACTTC